One TCR beta chain is described in this entry. This CDR3 comprises 15 residues. Germline CDR1 is SEHNR and CDR2 is FQNEAQ (reference sequence). J was trimmed by 1 base and V by 3 bases; bases with no gene match: 5. The data stem from a study of blood T cell repertoires in COVID-19. As for the study in general: Both acute and convalescent COVID-19 samples were obtained from the United States, Italy and Spain.

The assay was immunoSEQ multiplex PCR, and TCRdb's table has in-frame clones only and misses some. The data show roughly 500,000 clones, with 80% to 90% seen just once and 0.9% held by the top ten. The sequence came from a man younger than 30 with COVID-19, enrolled during active disease. The material sequenced was peripheral blood. The V and J genes are TRBV7-9 and TRBJ2-7, with 8 bases lining up with TRBD1. CDR3 coding DNA: TGTGCCAGCAGCTTCACAGGGGGGCAGTCCTACGAGCAGTACTTC. This sequence encodes CASSFTGGQSYEQYF.